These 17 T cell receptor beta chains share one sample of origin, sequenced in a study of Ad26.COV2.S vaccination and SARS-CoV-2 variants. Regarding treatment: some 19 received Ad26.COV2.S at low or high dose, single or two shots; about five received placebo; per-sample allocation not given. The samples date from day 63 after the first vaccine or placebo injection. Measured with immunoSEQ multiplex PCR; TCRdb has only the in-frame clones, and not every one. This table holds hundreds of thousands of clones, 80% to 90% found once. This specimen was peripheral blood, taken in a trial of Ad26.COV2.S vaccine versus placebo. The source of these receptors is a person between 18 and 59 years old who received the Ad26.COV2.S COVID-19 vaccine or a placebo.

This CDR3 reads CASSLSRGYEQYF. The CDR3 nucleotides are TGTGCCAGCAGCCTATCTAGGGGCTACGAGCAGTACTTC. The V call is TRBV14, the J call TRBJ2-7; tentatively, D is TRBD1 (5 bases). The CDR3 runs 13 residues. Germline V gene sequence: CDR1 SGHDN, CDR2 FVKESK. The V end was cut by 4 bases, the J end by 3 bases, with 10 bases between.

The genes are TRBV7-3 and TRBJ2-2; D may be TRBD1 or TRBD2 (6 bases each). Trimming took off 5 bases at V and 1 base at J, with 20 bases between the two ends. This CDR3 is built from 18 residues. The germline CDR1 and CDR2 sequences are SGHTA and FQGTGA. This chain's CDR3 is CASSLSEGGPVNTGELFF. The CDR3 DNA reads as TGTGCCAGCAGCCTATCGGAGGGGGGTCCAGTGAACACCGGGGAGCTGTTTTTT.

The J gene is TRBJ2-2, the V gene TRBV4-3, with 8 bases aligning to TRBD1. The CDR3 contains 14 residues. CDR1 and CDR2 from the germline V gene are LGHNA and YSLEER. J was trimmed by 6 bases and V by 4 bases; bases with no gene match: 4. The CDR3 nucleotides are TGCGCCAGCAGCCGGCAGGGGGCTTCCGGGGAGCTGTTTTTT. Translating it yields CASSRQGASGELFF.

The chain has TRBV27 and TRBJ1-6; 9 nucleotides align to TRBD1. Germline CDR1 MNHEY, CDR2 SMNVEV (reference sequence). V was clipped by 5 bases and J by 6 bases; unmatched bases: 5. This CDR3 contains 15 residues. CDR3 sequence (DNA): TGTGCCAGCAGTCTAGGACAGGGGTCTAATTCACCCCTCCACTTT. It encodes CASSLGQGSNSPLHF.

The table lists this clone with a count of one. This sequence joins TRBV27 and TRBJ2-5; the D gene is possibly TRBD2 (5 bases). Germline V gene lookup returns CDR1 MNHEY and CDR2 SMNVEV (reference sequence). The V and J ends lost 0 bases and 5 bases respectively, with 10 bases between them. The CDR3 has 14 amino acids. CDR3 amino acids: CASSLSVGGETQYF. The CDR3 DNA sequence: TGTGCCAGCAGTTTATCGGTGGGCGGGGAGACCCAGTACTTC.

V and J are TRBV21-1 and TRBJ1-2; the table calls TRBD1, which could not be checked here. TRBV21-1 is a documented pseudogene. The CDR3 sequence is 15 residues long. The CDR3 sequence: CASSKRKGGDYGYTF. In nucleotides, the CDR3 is TGTGCCAGCAGCAAGCGGAAAGGGGGAGACTATGGCTACACCTTC.

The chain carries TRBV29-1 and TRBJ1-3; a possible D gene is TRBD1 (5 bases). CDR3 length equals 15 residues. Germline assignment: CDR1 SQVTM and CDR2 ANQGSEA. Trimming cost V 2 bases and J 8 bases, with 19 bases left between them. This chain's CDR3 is CSVEPSEAGPHTIYF. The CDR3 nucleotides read TGCAGCGTTGAACCCTCCGAGGCGGGGCCTCACACCATATATTTT.

The CDR3, as DNA: TGTGCCAGCAGAGAGGACAGGGGCCTGAATTCACCCCTCCACTTT. Translation gives CASREDRGLNSPLHF. The J gene is TRBJ1-6, the V gene TRBV2, with TRBD1 identical over 9 bases. CDR3 length equals 15 residues. Germline lookup yields CDR1 SNHLY and CDR2 FYNNEI. V lost 6 bases to trimming and J lost 7 bases; unmatched junction nucleotides: 7.

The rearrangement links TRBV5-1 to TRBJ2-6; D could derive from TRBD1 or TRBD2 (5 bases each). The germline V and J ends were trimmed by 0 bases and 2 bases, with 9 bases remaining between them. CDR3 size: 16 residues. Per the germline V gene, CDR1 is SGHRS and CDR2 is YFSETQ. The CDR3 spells CASSLGGVAGANVLTF. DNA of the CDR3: TGCGCCAGCAGCTTGGGAGGGGTGGCTGGGGCCAACGTCCTGACTTTC.

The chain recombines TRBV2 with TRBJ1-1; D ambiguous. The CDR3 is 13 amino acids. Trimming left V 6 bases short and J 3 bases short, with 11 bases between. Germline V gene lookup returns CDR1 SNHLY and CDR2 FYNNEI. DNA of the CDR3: TGTGCCAGCAGCCTAACACCGGACACTGAAGCTTTCTTT. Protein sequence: CASSLTPDTEAFF.

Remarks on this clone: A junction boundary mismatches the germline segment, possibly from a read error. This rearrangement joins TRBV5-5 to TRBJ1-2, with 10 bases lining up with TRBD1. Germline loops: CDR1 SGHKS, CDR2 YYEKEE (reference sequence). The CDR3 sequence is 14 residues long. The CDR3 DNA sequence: TGTGCCAGCAGCTTCGGTGCGGGACAGGGGTTAAGAAACTTC. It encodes CASSFGAGQGLRNF.

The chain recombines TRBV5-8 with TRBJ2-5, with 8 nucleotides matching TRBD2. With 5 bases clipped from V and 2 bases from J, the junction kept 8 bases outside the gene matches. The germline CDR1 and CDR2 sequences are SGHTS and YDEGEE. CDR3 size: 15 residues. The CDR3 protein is CASSPLTSGQETQYF. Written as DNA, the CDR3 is TGTGCCAGCAGTCCCCTTACTAGCGGACAAGAGACCCAGTACTTC.

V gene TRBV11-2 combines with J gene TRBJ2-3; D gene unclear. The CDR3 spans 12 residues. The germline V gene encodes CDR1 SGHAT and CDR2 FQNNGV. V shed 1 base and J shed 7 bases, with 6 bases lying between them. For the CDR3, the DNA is TGTGCCAGCAGCTTAGCCGACAATACGCAGTATTTT. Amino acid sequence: CASSLADNTQYF.

The CDR3 loop is CASSPPGLTPYEQYF. The CDR3 bases are TGTGCCAGCTCACCACCGGGACTTACACCCTACGAGCAGTACTTC. The chain recombines TRBV18 with TRBJ2-7, with D possibly matching TRBD2 (6 bases). The V gene lost 0 bases and the J gene lost 2 bases, with 11 bases spanning the gap. The CDR3 runs 15 residues. CDR1 and CDR2 from the germline V gene are KGHSH and LQKENI. The full variable domain, in which reference TRBV18 and TRBJ2-7 provide the parts outside the CDR3, is NAGVMQNPRHLVRRRGQEARLRCSPMKGHSHVYWYRQLPEEGLKFMVYLQKENIIDESGMPKERFSAEFPKEGPSILRIQQVVRGDSAAYFCASSPPGLTPYEQYFGPGTRLTVT.

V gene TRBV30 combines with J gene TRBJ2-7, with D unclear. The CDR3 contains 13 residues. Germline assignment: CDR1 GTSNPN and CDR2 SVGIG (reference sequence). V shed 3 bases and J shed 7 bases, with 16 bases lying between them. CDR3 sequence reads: CAWRRALSREQYF. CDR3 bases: TGTGCCTGGAGACGGGCCCTTTCGAGGGAGCAGTACTTC.

The CDR3 bases are TGTGCCAGCAGTTACTCCGCGTCACAGTGGACCTACGAGCAGTACTTC. Translating it yields CASSYSASQWTYEQYF. The chain carries TRBV6-5 and TRBJ2-7; unclear D gene. This CDR3 has 16 residues. Trimming left V 0 bases short and J 2 bases short, with 14 bases between. Germline V CDR1 and CDR2: MNHEY, SVGAGI.

CDR3 in DNA: TGTGCCAGTAACCCCGGGGACACTGAAGCTTTCTTT. It codes for CASNPGDTEAFF. This chain joins TRBV19 and TRBJ1-1; D ambiguous. This CDR3 is built from 12 residues. V lost 7 bases to trimming and J lost 3 bases, with 9 bases between them. The germline V gene encodes CDR1 LNHDA and CDR2 SQIVND (reference sequence).